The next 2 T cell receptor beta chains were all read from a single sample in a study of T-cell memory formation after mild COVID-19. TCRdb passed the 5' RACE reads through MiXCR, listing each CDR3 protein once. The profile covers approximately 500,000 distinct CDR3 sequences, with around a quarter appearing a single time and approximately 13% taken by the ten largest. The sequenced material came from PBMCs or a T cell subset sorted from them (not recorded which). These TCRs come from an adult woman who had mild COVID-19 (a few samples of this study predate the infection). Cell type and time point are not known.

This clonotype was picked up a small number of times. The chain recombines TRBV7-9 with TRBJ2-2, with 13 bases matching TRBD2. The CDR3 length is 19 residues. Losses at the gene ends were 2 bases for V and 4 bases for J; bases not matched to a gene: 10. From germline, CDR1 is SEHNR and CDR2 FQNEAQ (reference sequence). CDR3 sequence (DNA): TGTGCCAGCAGCTTATGGGACAGGGGACTAGCGGGATTCACCGGGGAGCTGTTTTTT. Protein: CASSLWDRGLAGFTGELFF.

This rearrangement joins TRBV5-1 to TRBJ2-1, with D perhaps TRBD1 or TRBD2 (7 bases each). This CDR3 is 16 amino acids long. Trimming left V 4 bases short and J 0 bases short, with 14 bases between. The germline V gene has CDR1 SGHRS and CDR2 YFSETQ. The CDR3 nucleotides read TGCGCCAGCAGCCCCAGGGGGGGTATCTCCTACAATGAGCAGTTCTTC. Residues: CASSPRGGISYNEQFF.